This T cell receptor beta chain was identified during a study of T-cell memory formation after mild COVID-19 (dated by TCRdb to the early 2020s). Regarding the complete study: TCR sequence clusters from the two donors were largely donor specific. In two donors, T-cell clones that expanded and contracted after mild COVID-19 were followed by sequencing TCRalpha and TCRbeta repertoires longitudinally. Two young, previously healthy adult volunteers made up the cohort, one male and one female.

Ficoll-Paque density gradient centrifugation was the method used to isolate PBMCs. Overall study results and their limits: SARS-CoV-2 specificity was not confirmed for the second-wave clones peaking on day 37. Only a couple of mild cases were covered in the study, and larger cohorts including severe cases with pre-infection samples were considered necessary. Balanced CD4/CD8 phenotypes were observed for clones contracting from day 15 to 85, whereas a bias towards CD4+ was observed for a second wave of clones expanding from day 15 to 37. Some responding clones were detected in pre-infection memory, suggesting pre-existing cross-reactive memory T cells joined the SARS-CoV-2 response. Contracting CD4+ clones appeared mostly in the CM and EM memory subsets, whereas CD8+ clones were enriched in EMRA.

V loses 2 bases, J loses 1 base, and the germline ends lie 11 bases apart. CDR1 and CDR2 are drawn from the germline V gene (reference sequence): DFQATT, SNEGSKA. Spanning cysteine to phenylalanine, the CDR3 consists of 15 amino acids. Only the CDR3 region is kept as DNA, spanning 45 bases read in frame from base 1. Sequenced using an Illumina NovaSeq 6000. cDNA libraries for TCRalpha and TCRbeta were prepared by 5'RACE using constant-segment primers, with sample barcodes and unique molecular identifiers added. RNA was extracted from every sample with Trizol reagent. Libraries were amplified in two PCR steps, with a second sample barcode and Illumina TruSeq adapters added in the second step. Sequencing of the libraries was done on an Illumina NovaSeq, producing 2 x 150 bp paired-end reads. In the original analysis: Demultiplexing of reads and collapsing into UMI-guided consensus sequences were performed with migec v1.2.7. With mixcr v2.1.11, UMI consensuses were aligned to TRA and TRB V and J templates and assembled into clonotypes. A clonotype was counted as expanded or contracted only if both edgeR and NoisET called the change significant, with noise models trained on biological replicates. For edgeR calls, the thresholds were a false discovery rate-adjusted p below 0.01 and a log2 fold-change of 1. As an exploratory analysis of dynamics, max-normalized trajectories of the 1000 most abundant clonotypes were examined by PCA with hierarchical clustering. Each responding clone was given a CD4 or CD8 phenotype based on the CD4+ and CD8+ repertoires, which had been sequenced separately. TCRdb reran the public reads through fastp at Q25 and MiXCR, keeping productive beta chains. Records with the same CDR3 protein are collapsed into one entry carrying the most frequent genes and DNA. These V and J calls rely on TCRdb rather than the paper's analysis. Across this sample there are approximately 560,000 distinct CDR3 sequences, with 17% seen only once. The biggest ten clones account for roughly 8.2% of the sample.

As regards this clonotype: It has no known antigen specificity. Within one base of it there is no much larger clone, and no base qualities were kept.

Sequenced input: PBMCs or a T cell subset sorted from them (not recorded which). The TCR originated in an adult woman who had mild COVID-19 (a few samples of this study predate the infection). The sample titles of this study are shuffled in the database, so cell type and time point are left out; the donor was told from shared clones. The chain is made from TRBV20-1 and TRBJ2-2; possibly the D gene is TRBD1, per 5 matching bases. The CDR3 reads as follows: CSARLGHENTGELFF. At the DNA level, the sequence is TGCAGTGCTAGATTGGGGCATGAGAACACCGGGGAGCTGTTTTTT.